This entry is about one T cell receptor (beta chain). What it recognizes is unknown. Measured with immunoSEQ multiplex PCR; TCRdb has only the in-frame clones, and not every one. The sample includes 25,000 to 35,000 clones, under 90% of them seen just once. The entry originates in a study of T cell responses to AZD1222 COVID-19 vaccine. Turning to the study itself: Investigators merged groups given second doses at roughly 4 or roughly 12 weeks. Study-level points and caveats: Mostly white British, mostly female donors; authors suggested clonal diversity may be underestimated. Seropositive AZD1222 recipients at baseline numbered only five or six.

The TCR sequence derives from an adult in good health. Sequences were derived from peripheral blood, sampled on day 0 of AZD1222 vaccination.

The CDR3 bases are TGTGCCAGCAGTTACTCATTGACCGATGGACAGCCCCAGCATTTT. Translating it yields CASSYSLTDGQPQHF. This chain connects TRBV6-5 to TRBJ1-5; D uncertain. Germline values: CDR1 MNHEY, CDR2 SVGAGI. This CDR3 has 15 amino acids. Trimming took 0 bases from V and 7 from J, leaving 13 bases between them.